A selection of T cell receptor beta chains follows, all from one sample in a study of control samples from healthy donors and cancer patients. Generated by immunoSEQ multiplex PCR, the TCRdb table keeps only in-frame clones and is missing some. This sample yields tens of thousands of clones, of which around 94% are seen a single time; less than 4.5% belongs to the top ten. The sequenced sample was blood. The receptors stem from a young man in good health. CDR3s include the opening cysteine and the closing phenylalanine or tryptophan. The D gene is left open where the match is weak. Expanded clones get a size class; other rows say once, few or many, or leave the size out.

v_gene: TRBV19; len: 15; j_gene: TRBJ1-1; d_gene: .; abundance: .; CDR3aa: CASSTTGGMNTEAFF; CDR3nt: TGTGCCAGTAGTACGACGGGGGGGATGAACACTGAAGCTTTCTTT
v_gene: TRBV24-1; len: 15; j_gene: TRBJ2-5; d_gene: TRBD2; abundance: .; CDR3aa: CATSDTRSGEETQYF; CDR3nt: TGTGCCACCAGTGATACCCGTAGCGGGGAGGAGACCCAGTACTTC
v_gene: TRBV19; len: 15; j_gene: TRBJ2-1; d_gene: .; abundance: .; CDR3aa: CASSIGGAAYNEQFF; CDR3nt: TGTGCCAGTAGTATAGGAGGGGCAGCCTACAATGAGCAGTTCTTC
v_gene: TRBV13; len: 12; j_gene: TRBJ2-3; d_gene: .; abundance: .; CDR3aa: CASSHGPDTQYF; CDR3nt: TGTGCCAGCAGCCACGGGCCGGATACGCAGTATTTT
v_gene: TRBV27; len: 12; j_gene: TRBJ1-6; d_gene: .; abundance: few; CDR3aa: CASKDRNSPLHF; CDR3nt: TGTGCCAGCAAGGACAGAAATTCACCCCTCCACTTT
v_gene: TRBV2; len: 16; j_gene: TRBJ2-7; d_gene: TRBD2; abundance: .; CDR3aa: CASSGSGTSGSYEQYF; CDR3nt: TGTGCCAGCAGCGGATCCGGGACTAGCGGGAGCTACGAGCAGTACTTC
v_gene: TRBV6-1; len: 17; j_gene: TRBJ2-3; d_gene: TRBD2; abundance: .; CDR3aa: CASSEPDSGSNSDTQYF; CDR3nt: TGTGCCAGCAGTGAACCGGACAGCGGGAGTAACTCAGATACGCAGTATTTT
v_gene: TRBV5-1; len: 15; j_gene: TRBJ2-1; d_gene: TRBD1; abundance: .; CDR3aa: CASSLDRGVYNEQFF; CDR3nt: TGCGCCAGCAGCTTGGACAGGGGAGTATACAATGAGCAGTTCTTC
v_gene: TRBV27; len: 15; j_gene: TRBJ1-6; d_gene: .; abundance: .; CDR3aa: CASSPTNSYNSPLHF; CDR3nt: TGTGCCAGCAGCCCCACAAACTCCTATAATTCACCCCTCCACTTT
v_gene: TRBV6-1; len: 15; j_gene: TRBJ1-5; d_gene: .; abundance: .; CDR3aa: CASSEAAGYNQPQHF; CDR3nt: TGTGCCAGCAGTGAAGCGGCGGGGTACAATCAGCCCCAGCATTTT
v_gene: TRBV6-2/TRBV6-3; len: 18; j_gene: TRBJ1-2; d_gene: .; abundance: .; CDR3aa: CASSYSWITPSPNYGYTF; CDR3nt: TGTGCCAGCAGTTACTCCTGGATTACTCCTTCTCCTAACTATGGCTACACCTTC
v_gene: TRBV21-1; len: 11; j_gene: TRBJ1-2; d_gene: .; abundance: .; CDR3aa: CASSGRGLPTF; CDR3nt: TGTGCCAGCAGCGGGCGGGGACTACCCACCTTC
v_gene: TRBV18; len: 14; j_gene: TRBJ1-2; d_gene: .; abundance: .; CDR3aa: CASSRQHLNYGYTF; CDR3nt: TGTGCCAGCTCACGACAGCACTTGAACTATGGCTACACCTTC
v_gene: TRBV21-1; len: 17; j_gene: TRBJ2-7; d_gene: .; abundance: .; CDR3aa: CASMRTGTVNSSYEQYF; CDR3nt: TGTGCCAGCATGCGGACCGGGACAGTAAACAGCTCCTACGAGCAGTACTTC
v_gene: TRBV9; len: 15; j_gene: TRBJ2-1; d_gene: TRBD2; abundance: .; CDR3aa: CASSVAGGGYNEQFF; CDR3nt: TGTGCCAGCAGCGTAGCGGGAGGGGGGTACAATGAGCAGTTCTTC
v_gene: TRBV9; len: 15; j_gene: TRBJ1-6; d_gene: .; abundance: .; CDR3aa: CASSDRDWGASPLHF; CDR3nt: TGTGCCAGCAGCGATAGGGACTGGGGGGCTTCACCCCTCCACTTT
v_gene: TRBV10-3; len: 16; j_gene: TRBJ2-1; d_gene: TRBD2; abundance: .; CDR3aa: CAISEAGRGFYNEQFF; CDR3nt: TGTGCCATCAGTGAGGCGGGGCGGGGGTTCTACAATGAGCAGTTCTTC
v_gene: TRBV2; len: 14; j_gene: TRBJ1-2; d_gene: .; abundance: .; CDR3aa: CASSERQASYGYTF; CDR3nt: TGTGCCAGCAGTGAAAGGCAGGCCTCCTATGGCTACACCTTC
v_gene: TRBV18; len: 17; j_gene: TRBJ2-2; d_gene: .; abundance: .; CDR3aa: CASSPLGGGVDTGELFF; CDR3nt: TGTGCCAGCTCACCACTCGGTGGGGGCGTGGACACCGGGGAGCTGTTTTTT
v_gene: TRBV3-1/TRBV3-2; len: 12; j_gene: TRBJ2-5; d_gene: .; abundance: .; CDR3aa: CASSRGQNSRYF; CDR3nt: TGTGCCAGCAGCCGCGGACAGAACTCCCGGTACTTC
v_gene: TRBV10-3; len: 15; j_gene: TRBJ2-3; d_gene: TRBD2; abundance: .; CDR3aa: CAIKASGGTTDTQYF; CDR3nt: TGTGCCATCAAAGCTAGCGGGGGGACCACAGATACGCAGTATTTT